These 10 T cell receptor beta chains were all obtained from the same sample, sequenced in a study of cytomegalovirus exposure and HLA in healthy donors. The primer mix had 60 Vbeta and 13 Jbeta primers. Profiling relied on immunoSEQ multiplex PCR, and the TCRdb table lists in-frame clones only, not all of them. The sample shows about 95,000 clones, just under 80% of them seen only once. Source material: PBMCs. These receptors originate from a woman aged 40 to 55 in good health and CMV-seropositive.

The chain recombines TRBV5-1 with TRBJ2-1; 8 bases fit TRBD2. The CDR3 is made up of 15 amino acids. The germline V gene has CDR1 SGHRS and CDR2 YFSETQ. V dropped 0 bases and J dropped 4; count of bases not matched to a gene: 3. CDR3 in DNA: TGCGCCAGCAGCTTGGATGGGACTAGGTACAATGAGCAGTTCTTC. Residues: CASSLDGTRYNEQFF.

The V call is TRBV4-1, the J call TRBJ2-2; TRBD2 aligns across 11 bases. CDR3 length: 18 residues. The V segment lost 0 bases and the J segment 5 bases; nucleotides outside the gene matches: 8. The germline CDR1 and CDR2 sequences are MGHRA and YSYEKL. The CDR3 loop is CASSQDRSGRGRTGELFF. As DNA, the CDR3 is TGCGCCAGCAGCCAAGATCGTAGCGGGAGGGGTCGGACCGGGGAGCTGTTTTTT.

The genes are TRBV19 and TRBJ2-7; D possibly corresponds to TRBD1 (6 bases). The CDR3 has 13 amino acids. Germline V gives CDR1 LNHDA, CDR2 SQIVND (reference sequence). Trimming took off 10 bases at V and 3 bases at J, with 16 bases between the two ends. CDR3: CATTSGTIYEQYF. The CDR3 bases are TGTGCCACTACCTCCGGGACAATCTACGAGCAGTACTTC.

The rearrangement uses TRBV18 and TRBJ2-7, with 8 positions matching TRBD2. This CDR3 is built from 15 residues. Losses at the gene ends were 2 bases for V and 5 bases for J; bases not matched to a gene: 8. From germline, CDR1 is KGHSH and CDR2 LQKENI. CDR3 in DNA: TGTGCCAGCTCACCAGGGAGCGGGAGAGTCAACGAGCAGTACTTC. Protein: CASSPGSGRVNEQYF. The variable domain in full, with the rest retrieved from reference TRBV18 and TRBJ2-7, is NAGVMQNPRHLVRRRGQEARLRCSPMKGHSHVYWYRQLPEEGLKFMVYLQKENIIDESGMPKERFSAEFPKEGPSILRIQQVVRGDSAAYFCASSPGSGRVNEQYFGPGTRLTVT.

CDR3 nucleotide sequence: TGTGCCAGCAGCACTGGGACAGCTGAAGCTTTCTTT. Translated: CASSTGTAEAFF. The chain uses TRBV9 and TRBJ1-1, with 7 bases lining up with TRBD1. The CDR3 sequence is 12 residues long. Germline assignment: CDR1 SGDLS and CDR2 YYNGEE. Trimming at V came to 4 bases and at J to 6 bases, leaving 3 bases not matched to a gene. Using reference TRBV9 and TRBJ1-1 for the parts outside the CDR3, the full variable domain is DSGVTQTPKHLITATGQRVTLRCSPRSGDLSVYWYQQSLDQGLQFLIQYYNGEERAKGNILERFSAQQFPDLHSELNLSSLELGDSALYFCASSTGTAEAFFGQGTRLTVV.

The rearrangement uses TRBV2 and TRBJ2-1; D gene uncertain. CDR1 is SNHLY and CDR2 is FYNNEI in the germline V gene. This CDR3 has 12 residues. The germline V and J ends were trimmed by 3 bases and 2 bases, with 2 bases remaining between them. The CDR3 DNA is TGTGCCAGCAGTGACGCCTACAATGAGCAGTTCTTC. Translating gives CASSDAYNEQFF.

The CDR3 DNA follows: TGTGCCACCAGCAGGTCAACAGGGGGCGGGACTGAAGCTTTCTTT. Protein product: CATSRSTGGGTEAFF. The V and J genes are TRBV15 and TRBJ1-1; 9 bases fit TRBD1. Trimming at V came to 3 bases and at J to 5 bases, leaving 7 bases not matched to a gene. The CDR3 extends over 15 amino acids. Germline-derived CDR1 and CDR2 are LNHNV and YYDKDF (reference sequence).

This clone was found a few times. The chain links TRBV4-1 to TRBJ2-3; 11 nucleotides agree with TRBD2. Trimming took 3 bases from V and 4 from J; bases not matched to a gene: 6. The germline V gene encodes CDR1 MGHRA and CDR2 YSYEKL. The CDR3 is 16 amino acids. This CDR3 is CASSQYTSGRPDTQYF. CDR3 nucleotides: TGCGCCAGCAGCCAGTATACTAGCGGGAGACCAGATACGCAGTATTTT.

The V and J genes are TRBV9 and TRBJ2-7, with 10 bases lining up with TRBD2. J lost 0 bases, V lost 0 bases, and 3 bases had no gene match. The CDR3 totals 16 residues. Germline loops: CDR1 SGDLS, CDR2 YYNGEE. Here the CDR3 DNA reads TGTGCCAGCAGCGTAGGAGCTAGCGGGAGCTCCTACGAGCAGTACTTC. Residues: CASSVGASGSSYEQYF.

This sequence joins TRBV28 and TRBJ2-7; D not resolved. Germline CDR1 is MDHEN and CDR2 is SYDVKM. Trimming left V 7 bases short and J 3 bases short, with 7 bases between. The CDR3 has 11 amino acids. CDR3: CASTNSYEQYF. In nucleotides, the CDR3 is TGTGCCAGCACCAACAGCTACGAGCAGTACTTC.